This section outlines one TCR beta chain sequence together with its context. This specimen belongs to a study of blood T cell repertoires in COVID-19. Participants were aged about 18 to 100 years from approximately 25 US areas. Recovered status in Cohort 3 required two negative PCRs, clearance, or symptom resolution. In the study's own analysis: By means of reference gene primer amplification, nucleated cell counts were estimated. Measured with immunoSEQ multiplex PCR; TCRdb has only the in-frame clones, and not every one. V and J calls and clone size are given by that table; D and trimming were obtained from the DNA. The table includes about 170,000 clones, roughly nine tenths detected once. The V and J ends lost 5 bases and 6 bases, in that order; junction bases with no gene match: 5. Germline assignment: CDR1 MNHNS and CDR2 SASEGT. The CDR3 consists of 14 residues.

The clonotype originates from a woman aged 45-65 years who had recovered from COVID-19. The chain combines TRBV6-1 with TRBJ1-5; 9 bases line up with TRBD1. The sample was PBMCs or T cells enriched from blood (not recorded which). CDR3 protein: CASSYRQGGQPQHF. The DNA of the CDR3 is TGTGCCAGCAGTTATCGACAGGGGGGTCAGCCCCAGCATTTT.